The rows below give T cell receptor beta chains drawn from one sample of a study of T cells in narcolepsy. Sequenced by immunoSEQ multiplex PCR; TCRdb stores in-frame clones only, minus some. The sample records some 30,000 clones, 75% to 90% being singletons. What was sequenced was memory (CD45RA-) CD4+ T cells from blood. These receptors were obtained from a human donor in good health. CDR3s include the opening cysteine and the closing phenylalanine or tryptophan. Each record gives: D gene, V gene, clone size, J gene, CDR3 DNA, CDR3 protein. The D gene is left open where the match is weak. Some rows mark clone size as missing; the rest say once, few, many or name a class of expanded clone.

TRBD1,TRBV7-4,-,TRBJ1-5,TGTGCCAGCAGCTCCAATGACAGGGTATGCAATCAGCCCCAGCATTTT,CASSSNDRVCNQPQHF
TRBD1,TRBV5-1,-,TRBJ1-3,TGCGCCAGCAGCTCGCAGGGGGTGACTGGAAACACCATATATTTT,CASSSQGVTGNTIYF
-,TRBV25-1,few,TRBJ1-1,TGTGCCAGCAGTGAATCCGGGGGGCGCAGAGCTTTCTTT,CASSESGGRRAFF
TRBD1,TRBV5-1,-,TRBJ1-2,TGCGCCAGCAGCTTAAGGACAGGGGTCTATGGCTACACCTTC,CASSLRTGVYGYTF
-,TRBV18,-,TRBJ2-2,TGTGCCAGCTCACCACCGGCAACAGCCACCGGGGAGCTGTTTTTT,CASSPPATATGELFF
TRBD1,TRBV19,-,TRBJ1-5,TGTGCCAGTAGCCTGACAGGGCCCTTAAATCAGCCCCAGCATTTT,CASSLTGPLNQPQHF
-,TRBV25-1,-,TRBJ1-2,TGTGCCAGCAGTGAATCGGGGGGGGCAGTTGGCTACACCTTC,CASSESGGAVGYTF
-,TRBV5-5,-,TRBJ1-1,TGTGCCAGCAGCCTTCATAGTCGGAGGAACACTGAAGCTTTCTTT,CASSLHSRRNTEAFF
-,TRBV29-1,few,TRBJ1-1,TGCAGCGCCGCATCGGGATTCTTT,CSAASGFF
TRBD2,TRBV9,-,TRBJ2-3,TGTGCCAGCAGCACGGGGGAGGGGAGGGATACGCAGTATTTT,CASSTGEGRDTQYF
-,TRBV23-1,-,TRBJ1-5,TGCGCCAGCAGTCATCGGCGAAATCAGCCCCAGCATTTT,CASSHRRNQPQHF
-,TRBV18,-,TRBJ1-3,TGTGCCAGCTCACGGGCAGTTGGAAACACCATATATTTT,CASSRAVGNTIYF
-,TRBV28,-,TRBJ1-5,TGTGCCAGCAGCCCCTCTCGGAAGCCCCAGCATTTT,CASSPSRKPQHF
-,TRBV30,-,TRBJ1-3,TGTGCCTGGAGTGTATTCGGGCGGGGCTCTGGAAACACCATATATTTT,CAWSVFGRGSGNTIYF
-,TRBV19,-,TRBJ1-6,TGTGCCAGTAGTATCGAAGCGCATTCACCCCTCCACTTT,CASSIEAHSPLHF
-,TRBV4-3,-,TRBJ2-3,TGCGCCAGCAGCCAAGTTGACTTGGTAATTTCAGATACGCAGTATTTT,CASSQVDLVISDTQYF
-,TRBV7-2,-,TRBJ2-2,TGTGCCAGCAGCTTAGTGGAATACGGGGAGCTGTTTTTT,CASSLVEYGELFF
-,TRBV12-5,-,TRBJ1-1,TGTGCTAGTGGCCCGGATGGGGGGAAGTTCACTGAAGCTTTCTTT,CASGPDGGKFTEAFF
-,TRBV9,-,TRBJ2-3,TGTGCCAGCAGCGTTCTAGCCGAAGCAAGGGATACGCAGTATTTT,CASSVLAEARDTQYF
-,TRBV7-2,-,TRBJ2-2,TGTGCCAGCAGCCAGGGGTCGGCAGGCTGGAACACCGGGGAGCTGTTTTTT,CASSQGSAGWNTGELFF
-,TRBV27,-,TRBJ1-6,TGTGCCAGCAGTTACGGGCAGGGGAGGTATTCACCCCTCCACTTT,CASSYGQGRYSPLHF
TRBD2,TRBV18,-,TRBJ2-7,TGTGCCAGCTCCTCCCCTAGCGGGCGAATTCCCTACGAGCAGTACTTC,CASSSPSGRIPYEQYF
TRBD1,TRBV30,-,TRBJ1-5,TGTGCCTGGAGCCGGACAGGGGGTGGTCAGCCCCAGCATTTT,CAWSRTGGGQPQHF
TRBD1,TRBV28,-,TRBJ2-2,TGTGCCAGCAGTACACAGGGGACCCCTACCGGGGAGCTGTTTTTT,CASSTQGTPTGELFF
-,TRBV28,-,TRBJ1-2,TGTGCCAGCCAATCAGGCGTGGTCAGGGACTATGGCTACACCTTC,CASQSGVVRDYGYTF